A single sample is the source of the 6 T cell receptor beta chains below, sequenced in a study of read filtering for tumor transcriptome and immune sequencing. From around 0.4 ug of RNA, a library with molecular barcoded alpha/delta and beta/gamma adaptors was made. TCRdb recomputed calls from the reads with MiXCR, one row per CDR3 protein. The sample shows around 26,000 distinct CDR3 sequences, under 15% of them seen only once. Sample: a population of CD138-negative cells sorted from bone marrow. The receptors shown here come from a donor older than 35 with multiple myeloma.

This clonotype occurred many times. The chain employs TRBV6-5 and TRBJ1-1; D not resolved. Germline CDR1 and CDR2: MNHEY and SVGAGI. This CDR3 comprises 16 residues. V was pared by 0 bases and J by 0 bases, with 11 bases between. The CDR3 here is CASSYSGGGLNTEAFF. Here the CDR3 DNA reads TGTGCCAGCAGTTACTCGGGAGGTGGCCTGAACACTGAAGCTTTCTTT.

The chain is built from TRBV18 and TRBJ1-3, with D possibly matching TRBD1 (5 bases). The germline V and J ends were trimmed by 3 bases and 9 bases, with 12 bases remaining between them. This CDR3 comprises 13 residues. Germline V gene lookup returns CDR1 KGHSH and CDR2 LQKENI. This CDR3 is CASSPLEGATIYF. Written as DNA, the CDR3 is TGTGCCAGCTCACCGTTGGAAGGGGCCACCATATATTTT.

This clonotype was counted at least ten times. This chain uses TRBV7-8 with TRBJ2-5; D is uncertain. This CDR3 spans 14 amino acids. Germline CDR1 is SGHVS and CDR2 is FQNEAQ. Trimming stripped 6 bases from V and 0 bases from J, with 11 bases between. CDR3 DNA: TGTGCCAGCAGTCGGACCCGGTACCAAGAGACCCAGTACTTC. Encoded protein: CASSRTRYQETQYF.

This clonotype was seen repeatedly, ten times or more. The V gene is TRBV11-3, the J gene TRBJ2-2; TRBD2 agrees at 7 bases. The CDR3 has 14 amino acids. Germline trimming cut 4 bases from V and 9 bases from J; bases unmatched to any gene: 8. Per germline, CDR1 SGHNT and CDR2 YENEEA. CDR3 in amino acids: CASSSSGGSRELFF. In nucleotides, the CDR3 is TGTGCCAGCAGCTCCTCCGGGGGGTCTCGGGAGCTGTTTTTT.

The V and J genes are TRBV27 and TRBJ1-6; 9 nucleotides align to TRBD1. Germline V gene data show CDR1 as MNHEY and CDR2 as SMNVEV (reference sequence). Trimming at V came to 1 base and at J to 17 bases, leaving 12 bases not matched to a gene. CDR3 size: 15 residues. The CDR3 nucleotides are TGTGCCAGCAGTTTATTGCCGGACAGGGGATCGCCCTTCCACTTT. Translation gives CASSLLPDRGSPFHF.

This clonotype was seen repeatedly, ten times or more. This chain joins TRBV11-2 and TRBJ2-3; 11 bases align to TRBD2. Germline CDR1 SGHAT, CDR2 FQNNGV. J lost 4 bases, V lost 5 bases, and 5 bases had no gene match. The CDR3 is 15 amino acids. In DNA, the CDR3 is TGTGCCAGCAGCAAACTAGCGGGAGAAGCAGATACGCAGTATTTT. Translation gives CASSKLAGEADTQYF.